The sequence of this T cell receptor beta chain was determined in a study of tumor and adjacent non-tumor tissue in lung cancer. The wider study: The cohort had about 12 adenocarcinoma, a couple of squamous cell and 1 small cell patients.

A modified ARM-PCR protocol with three rounds of nested PCR amplified TCRbeta. TCRdb used MiXCR to reprocess the multiplex PCR reads, holding one entry per CDR3 protein. The sample gives about 75,000 distinct CDR3 sequences, around two thirds of which show up once; roughly a quarter is in the top ten. This sample's RNA came from whole unsorted tissue. Distant lung tissue was collected more than 3 cm away from the tumor edge. Study findings and constraints: Patients with more diverse tumor TCRs had worse survival. Significantly higher TCR diversity was found in tumor than normal lung.

With regard to this clonotype: Antigen unknown.

The CDR3 has 12 amino acids. In germline, CDR1 is SGHVS, CDR2 FQNEAQ. V lost 8 bases and J lost 6, with 8 bases in between. This sequence originates from a woman aged 45 to 65 with non-small cell lung cancer. Sequenced input: distant non-tumor lung tissue. The genes are TRBV7-8 and TRBJ1-6, with unresolved D. The DNA of the CDR3 is TGTGCCAGCGGCAAGGGTAATTCACCCCTCCACTTT. The encoded protein is CASGKGNSPLHF.